The 27 T cell receptor beta chains listed next were all sequenced from one sample in a study of blood T cell repertoires in COVID-19 (TCRdb year 2020). To prepare the library, the immunoSEQ multiplex PCR assay was applied. The source is immuneACCESS, and TCRdb retained only in-frame sequences with V and J called. Part of the clones is not carried over; for the studies checked, unresolved V genes explain less than half of this, and the remainder is unexplained. The sample yields some 130,000 clones; about four fifths were counted once. Around 15% of the sample is taken by the ten largest. Sequencing used peripheral blood. The receptors here all came from a woman in her fifties or sixties with acute or convalescent COVID-19.

The rearrangement uses TRBV10-3 and TRBJ1-5; a weak D match, TRBD1 (5 bases). Deletions cut 8 bases from V and 5 bases from J, with 13 bases between. There are 13 residues in the CDR3. Germline CDR1 and CDR2: ENHRY and SYGVKD. The CDR3 region is CAIGESGYQPQHF. CDR3 DNA: TGTGCCATCGGGGAATCAGGGTATCAGCCCCAGCATTTT.

This chain joins TRBV29-1 and TRBJ2-1; TRBD1 might be the D (6 bases). V was cut by 6 bases and J by 9 bases, with 12 bases left in between. This CDR3 has 11 amino acids. From germline, CDR1 is SQVTM and CDR2 ANQGSEA. In DNA form, the CDR3 reads TGCAGCGTGCAGGTCAGGGGTGAGCAGTTCTTC. This sequence encodes CSVQVRGEQFF.

The chain joins TRBV9 to TRBJ1-2; D might be TRBD1 (6 bases). The CDR3 spans 14 residues. V was shortened by 2 bases and J by 8 bases, with 16 bases between the two germline ends. Germline V CDR1 and CDR2: SGDLS, YYNGEE. The CDR3 DNA sequence: TGTGCCAGCAGCGTCGAGGAGGTTACAGGGGGCTACACCTTC. It specifies CASSVEEVTGGYTF.

CDR3 coding DNA: TGCGCCAGCAGCCAGGCTGGACAGGGTTCCGGAAACACCATATATTTT. The encoded protein is CASSQAGQGSGNTIYF. The chain uses TRBV4-1 and TRBJ1-3; 8 bases are a match to TRBD1. Germline CDR1 reads MGHRA; CDR2 reads YSYEKL. This CDR3 region has 16 residues. The trim removed 3 bases at V and 4 bases at J, leaving 8 bases unmatched.

The J gene is TRBJ1-3, the V gene TRBV9; TRBD1 agrees at 7 bases. Germline V gene lookup returns CDR1 SGDLS and CDR2 YYNGEE. The V gene end was trimmed by 3 bases and the J gene end by 4 bases; junction bases not matched to a gene: 1. CDR3 length: 13 residues. The CDR3 nucleotides are TGTGCCAGCAGCGACAGGGGAGGAAACACCATATATTTT. Translation gives CASSDRGGNTIYF.

The rearrangement joins TRBV18 to TRBJ1-1; 9 positions match TRBD1. This CDR3 has 15 residues. From germline, CDR1 is KGHSH and CDR2 LQKENI. With V trimmed by 2 bases and J by 4 bases, 5 bases remained unmatched. In DNA, the CDR3 is TGTGCCAGCTCACCAGGACAGGGGTCGTTCACTGAAGCTTTCTTT. This codes for CASSPGQGSFTEAFF.

This clone was counted between two and nine times. The rearrangement links TRBV27 to TRBJ1-5, with D unclear. V lost 2 bases and J 6 bases, leaving 17 bases between the germline ends. CDR1 MNHEY and CDR2 SMNVEV come from the germline V gene (reference sequence). The CDR3 is 16 residues long. The CDR3: CASSLIPPAAGQPQHF. DNA of the CDR3: TGTGCCAGCAGTTTAATTCCACCGGCCGCGGGTCAGCCCCAGCATTTT.

V gene TRBV5-1 combines with J gene TRBJ2-7; D gene ambiguous. V lost 0 bases and J 6 bases, leaving 4 bases between the germline ends. Germline V gene sequence: CDR1 SGHRS, CDR2 YFSETQ. The CDR3 extends over 11 amino acids. The CDR3 nucleotides read TGCGCCAGCAGCTTGGTCTGCGAGCAGTACTTC. As protein: CASSLVCEQYF.

The chain has TRBV6-5 and TRBJ1-6; TRBD1 is a possible D gene (5 bases). In germline, CDR1 is MNHEY, CDR2 SVGAGI. There are 15 residues in the CDR3. V was clipped by 2 bases and J by 0 bases, with 5 bases between them. The CDR3 loop is CASSYRGSYNSPLHF. CDR3 nucleotide sequence: TGTGCCAGCAGTTACAGGGGCTCCTATAATTCACCCCTCCACTTT.

This clone was detected once. CDR3 loop: CASSLGTGYTEAFF. CDR3 bases: TGTGCCAGCAGCTTGGGGACAGGGTACACTGAAGCTTTCTTT. The J gene is TRBJ1-1, the V gene TRBV5-5, with 8 bases lining up with TRBD1. Germline V CDR1 and CDR2: SGHKS, YYEKEE (reference sequence). This CDR3 has 14 amino acids. V was clipped by 0 bases and J by 3 bases; unmatched bases: 1.

This clone was observed once. The J gene is TRBJ1-1, the V gene TRBV5-1, with D maybe TRBD1 (5 bases). V gave up 2 bases and J gave up 1 base, with 12 bases separating them. The CDR3 runs to 15 residues. Germline assignment: CDR1 SGHRS and CDR2 YFSETQ. The CDR3 sequence is CASSFGAGENTEAFF. The CDR3 nucleotides read TGCGCCAGCAGCTTCGGAGCGGGGGAGAACACTGAAGCTTTCTTT.

The chain uses TRBV11-2 and TRBJ1-1; weak D call: TRBD1 (6 bases). The CDR3 runs 15 residues. CDR1 and CDR2 (germline): SGHAT, FQNNGV. Deletions cut 4 bases from V and 0 bases from J, with 12 bases between. CDR3 in amino acids: CASSSAGHLNTEAFF. CDR3 sequence (DNA): TGTGCCAGCAGCTCAGCGGGACACTTGAACACTGAAGCTTTCTTT.

V gene TRBV30 combines with J gene TRBJ1-1; TRBD1 aligns across 7 bases. The CDR3 consists of 16 residues. V lost 0 bases to trimming and J lost 3 bases; unmatched junction nucleotides: 10. The germline CDR1 and CDR2 sequences are GTSNPN and SVGIG (reference sequence). CDR3 sequence reads: CAWSVQGRGSHTEAFF. DNA for the CDR3: TGTGCCTGGAGTGTACAGGGCAGGGGGTCGCACACTGAAGCTTTCTTT.

This sequence joins TRBV11-2 and TRBJ2-1; D not certain. The CDR3 consists of 15 residues. With 1 base removed from V and 8 bases from J, the gap between germline ends came to 15 bases. From germline, CDR1 is SGHAT and CDR2 FQNNGV. The DNA of the CDR3 is TGTGCCAGCAGCTTAGTAACAGTTCTACCCCATGAGCAGTTCTTC. It translates to CASSLVTVLPHEQFF.

The V and J genes are TRBV3-1 (or the pseudogene TRBV3-2) and TRBJ2-6, with a tentative D call TRBD1 (6 bases). The germline V and J ends were trimmed by 3 bases and 0 bases, with 12 bases remaining between them. The CDR3 sequence is 17 residues long. Germline assignment: CDR1 LGHDT and CDR2 YNNKEL (reference sequence). The CDR3 region has the DNA TGTGCCAGCAGCCACCACAGGGATTTCTCTGGGGCCAACGTCCTGACTTTC. It yields the protein CASSHHRDFSGANVLTF.

This chain uses TRBV4-2 with TRBJ1-2; D unresolved. Trimming removed 2 bases from V and 6 bases from J, with 7 bases in between. CDR1 LGHNA and CDR2 YNFKEQ come from the germline V gene. The CDR3 runs 12 residues. CDR3: CASSQLADGYTF. CDR3 coding DNA: TGTGCCAGCAGCCAATTGGCCGATGGCTACACCTTC.

The J gene is TRBJ1-3, the V gene TRBV3-1 (or the pseudogene TRBV3-2); the match to TRBD1 covers 7 bases. V was pared by 4 bases and J by 0 bases, with 6 bases of the junction left unmatched. CDR3 length: 16 residues. Germline-derived CDR1 and CDR2 are LGHDT and YNNKEL (reference sequence). The CDR3 DNA is TGTGCCAGCAGCCGAGGGGACAGAAACTCTGGAAACACCATATATTTT. Protein: CASSRGDRNSGNTIYF.

This chain connects TRBV29-1 to TRBJ1-6; tentative D call: TRBD1 (5 bases). With 8 bases removed from V and 5 bases from J, the gap between germline ends came to 22 bases. Per germline, CDR1 SQVTM and CDR2 ANQGSEA. The CDR3 consists of 16 residues. The CDR3: CSPRTGTSSDNSPLHF. In nucleotides, the CDR3 is TGCAGCCCTAGAACAGGAACCTCGTCGGATAATTCACCCCTCCACTTT.

As DNA, the CDR3 is TGTGCCAGCAGTCCGACCCCCCCGGGACTAGTAGTCACCGGGGAGCTGTTTTTT. Translated, it gives CASSPTPPGLVVTGELFF. The chain links TRBV9 to TRBJ2-2; 8 positions match TRBD2. Trimming took 5 bases from V and 4 from J; bases not matched to a gene: 16. The germline CDR1 and CDR2 sequences are SGDLS and YYNGEE. The CDR3 sequence is 18 residues long.

The chain combines TRBV2 with TRBJ1-4; 8 nucleotides align to TRBD1. Germline V gene sequence: CDR1 SNHLY, CDR2 FYNNEI. V lost 3 bases, J lost 10 bases, and 10 bases stayed unmatched. This CDR3 has 15 residues. The CDR3 nucleotides read TGTGCCAGCAGTGACCCGGGACAGGCATCGGGAAAACTGTTTTTT. Translating it yields CASSDPGQASGKLFF.

The V call is TRBV19, the J call TRBJ1-5; D might be TRBD1 (6 bases). Trimming pared 7 bases from V and 0 bases from J, leaving 13 bases between. The CDR3 covers 15 residues. Germline CDR1 and CDR2: LNHDA and SQIVND (reference sequence). CDR3 nucleotides: TGTGCCAGTAAGACCGGGGGGGCTAGCAATCAGCCCCAGCATTTT. It codes for CASKTGGASNQPQHF.

The chain is built from TRBV5-5 and TRBJ2-3, with TRBD1 identical over 7 bases. The CDR3 has 15 amino acids. Unmatched junction bases numbered 3, after V lost 0 bases and J lost 2 bases. In germline, CDR1 is SGHKS, CDR2 YYEKEE (reference sequence). Here the CDR3 reads CASSLDGTATDTQYF. CDR3 DNA: TGTGCCAGCAGCTTGGATGGGACAGCCACAGATACGCAGTATTTT.

The V gene is TRBV19, the J gene TRBJ1-1; 11 bases fit TRBD1. V shed 8 bases, J shed 1 base, and the junction held 15 bases outside the gene matches. CDR3 size: 18 residues. The germline gives CDR1 LNHDA, CDR2 SQIVND (reference sequence). Written as DNA, the CDR3 is TGTGCCAGTCGAATTTCCGGGACAGGGGGAACTTGGAACACTGAAGCTTTCTTT. Protein: CASRISGTGGTWNTEAFF.

The chain couples TRBV5-4 to TRBJ2-7; 11 bases align to TRBD2. The CDR3 runs 15 residues. In germline, CDR1 is SGHNT, CDR2 YYREEE (reference sequence). V was clipped by 3 bases and J by 5 bases; unmatched bases: 7. For the CDR3, the DNA is TGTGCCAGCAGCTCTAGCGGGGGGTTTTTGAACGAGCAGTACTTC. Protein: CASSSSGGFLNEQYF.

This chain joins TRBV12-5 and TRBJ1-3; tentative D call: TRBD1 (6 bases). This CDR3 comprises 16 residues. Trimming stripped 3 bases from V and 0 bases from J, with 12 bases between. Per the germline V gene, CDR1 is LGHNT and CDR2 is FRNRAP. DNA of the CDR3: TGTGCTAGTGGTTTCATAACAGGGAACTCTGGAAACACCATATATTTT. It encodes CASGFITGNSGNTIYF. Full variable domain (outside the CDR3, taken from reference TRBV12-5 and TRBJ1-3): DARVTQTPRHKVTEMGQEVTMRCQPILGHNTVFWYRQTMMQGLELLAYFRNRAPLDDSGMPKDRFSAEMPDATLATLKIQPSEPRDSAVYFCASGFITGNSGNTIYFGEGSWLTVV.

V is TRBV30 and J is TRBJ2-1; the match to TRBD2 covers 11 bases. The CDR3 covers 16 residues. Germline V gene data show CDR1 as GTSNPN and CDR2 as SVGIG (reference sequence). V was clipped by 4 bases and J by 6 bases; unmatched bases: 11. The CDR3 nucleotides read TGTGCCTGGACCATGCAGCTAGCGGGGGGTTTCAATGAGCAGTTCTTC. Amino acids: CAWTMQLAGGFNEQFF.

V is TRBV6-1 and J is TRBJ1-3; 9 bases align to TRBD1. CDR3 size: 17 residues. Losses at the gene ends were 1 base for V and 4 bases for J; bases not matched to a gene: 8. CDR1 and CDR2 (germline): MNHNS, SASEGT. CDR3 residues: CASSEVGTGPGGNTIYF. The CDR3, as DNA: TGTGCCAGCAGTGAAGTAGGGACAGGGCCGGGAGGAAACACCATATATTTT.